The 30 T cell receptor beta chains below were found in one sample sequenced in a study of cytomegalovirus exposure and HLA in healthy donors. The PCR ran on 60 Vbeta and 13 Jbeta primers. TCRdb keeps only in-frame clones here, not all; method: immunoSEQ multiplex PCR. The repertoire holds about 150,000 clones, with roughly 80% as singletons. The sequenced sample was PBMCs. Receptors were obtained from a woman between 40 and 55 years old in good health and CMV-seronegative.

Comment on this clone: Other DNA sequences in the same sample also yield this CDR3. The CDR3 loop reads CASSAGQGYEQYF. The DNA for the CDR3 is TGCGCCAGCAGCGCAGGACAGGGCTACGAGCAGTACTTC. The V and J genes are TRBV5-1 and TRBJ2-7, with 8 positions matching TRBD1. With V trimmed by 4 bases and J by 3 bases, 3 bases remained unmatched. The CDR3 is 13 residues long. From germline, CDR1 is SGHRS and CDR2 YFSETQ.

This chain links TRBV27 with TRBJ1-5; D not resolved. Germline CDR1 is MNHEY and CDR2 is SMNVEV (reference sequence). V was trimmed by 0 bases and J by 0 bases, leaving 6 bases between them. This CDR3 spans 15 amino acids. The CDR3 spells CASSLSWHSNQPQHF. The CDR3 bases are TGTGCCAGCAGTTTATCTTGGCATAGCAATCAGCCCCAGCATTTT.

This clone has only one observation. J is TRBJ1-3 and V is TRBV30; D not certain. V dropped 5 bases and J dropped 3 bases, with 8 bases sitting between them. The CDR3 has 12 amino acids. Germline values: CDR1 GTSNPN, CDR2 SVGIG (reference sequence). CDR3 region: CAWGLGGNTIYF. As DNA, the CDR3 is TGTGCCTGGGGGCTGGGTGGAAACACCATATATTTT.

The chain combines TRBV2 with TRBJ2-2; D uncertain. Deletions cut 8 bases from V and 2 bases from J, with 12 bases between. The CDR3 covers 14 residues. Per the germline V gene, CDR1 is SNHLY and CDR2 is FYNNEI. Written as DNA, the CDR3 is TGTGCCAGCGTCAGGTCTTTTAACACCGGGGAGCTGTTTTTT. Translated, it gives CASVRSFNTGELFF.

This clone was found a few times. V gene TRBV2 combines with J gene TRBJ1-1; D is possibly TRBD1 (6 bases). CDR3 length: 13 residues. Trimming took 7 bases from V and 5 from J, leaving 14 bases between them. Germline V gene data show CDR1 as SNHLY and CDR2 as FYNNEI. The CDR3 bases are TGTGCCAGCACTGACCTAGGGGGAACTGAAGCTTTCTTT. Its translation is CASTDLGGTEAFF.

The chain is built from TRBV10-3 and TRBJ1-1, with a tentative D call TRBD1 (5 bases). The CDR3 consists of 13 residues. Germline-derived CDR1 and CDR2 are ENHRY and SYGVKD. V was clipped by 4 bases and J by 2 bases, with 8 bases between them. The CDR3 loop is CAISAQANTEAFF. Written as DNA, the CDR3 is TGTGCCATCAGTGCACAGGCCAACACTGAAGCTTTCTTT.

CDR3 in amino acids: CASSVLAGAYNEQFF. Written as DNA, the CDR3 is TGTGCCAGCAGTGTTCTAGCGGGAGCCTACAATGAGCAGTTCTTC. The genes are TRBV2 and TRBJ2-1, with 10 positions matching TRBD2. CDR1 SNHLY and CDR2 FYNNEI come from the germline V gene. This CDR3 has 15 residues. V lost 4 bases, J lost 2 bases, and 2 bases stayed unmatched.

The chain joins TRBV23-1 to TRBJ2-2; the D gene is possibly TRBD2 (5 bases). TRBV23-1 falls under the ORF class, with uncertain function. Trimming stripped 5 bases from V and 5 bases from J, with 12 bases between. The CDR3 consists of 14 residues. In DNA form, the CDR3 reads TGCGCCAGCAGTATTTCCGGGATTACCGGGGAGCTGTTTTTT. It is translated as CASSISGITGELFF.

V is TRBV5-6 and J is TRBJ2-5; 8 bases agree with TRBD2. Germline CDR1 is SGHDT and CDR2 is YYEEEE. The CDR3 consists of 14 residues. The trim removed 0 bases at V and 8 bases at J, leaving 6 bases unmatched. The CDR3 spells CASSLARGGVTQYF. The CDR3 DNA reads as TGTGCCAGCAGCTTGGCCCGGGGGGGTGTAACCCAGTACTTC.

Comments on this clone: The junction departs from the called germline gene at one end, perhaps through a read error. V usage is TRBV5-1 and J usage is TRBJ1-2, with D possibly being TRBD1 (6 bases). There are 15 residues in the CDR3. Per the germline V gene, CDR1 is SGHRS and CDR2 is YFSETQ. The CDR3 sequence is CASSLEGSGVYDYTF. DNA of the CDR3: TGCGCCAGCAGCTTGGAGGGGTCAGGGGTCTATGACTACACCTTC.

CDR3 nucleotide sequence: TGCGCCAGCAGCGAGGACAGGGGGCTCAATGAAAAACTGTTTTTT. It codes for CASSEDRGLNEKLFF. V and J are TRBV5-1 and TRBJ1-4; 11 bases are a match to TRBD1. V shed 4 bases, J shed 5 bases, and the junction held 4 bases outside the gene matches. Germline CDR1 reads SGHRS; CDR2 reads YFSETQ. The CDR3 spans 15 residues.

This clone was detected a few times. V gene TRBV5-1 combines with J gene TRBJ2-5; 8 bases fit TRBD2. The CDR3 loop spans 17 amino acids. Germline trimming cut 4 bases from V and 4 bases from J; bases unmatched to any gene: 15. Germline loops: CDR1 SGHRS, CDR2 YFSETQ. As DNA, the CDR3 is TGCGCCAGCAGCCCCCTCCCCGCAGCGGGGGACGGAGAGACCCAGTACTTC. It codes for CASSPLPAAGDGETQYF.

This chain links TRBV28 with TRBJ1-1; D is ambiguous. The CDR3 loop spans 12 amino acids. Per germline, CDR1 MDHEN and CDR2 SYDVKM. DNA of the CDR3: TGTGGCGCGGCAGCTGAGAACACTGAAGCTTTCTTT. Amino acids: CGAAAENTEAFF.

V is TRBV7-9 and J is TRBJ1-2; maybe TRBD1 (5 bases). The V gene's germline CDR1 is SEHNR and CDR2 FQNEAQ (reference sequence). This CDR3 comprises 19 residues. The V and J ends lost 5 bases and 0 bases respectively, with 25 bases between them. The CDR3 protein is CASSLQSWGGKPANYGYTF. DNA for the CDR3: TGTGCCAGCAGCCTGCAATCGTGGGGGGGGAAGCCCGCTAACTATGGCTACACCTTC.

The rearrangement joins TRBV15 to TRBJ1-5, with D perhaps matching TRBD1 (5 bases). Trimming took 5 bases from V and 2 from J, leaving 10 bases between them. Per germline, CDR1 LNHNV and CDR2 YYDKDF (reference sequence). This CDR3 comprises 14 residues. The CDR3: CATSSGEGNQPQHF. The DNA for the CDR3 is TGTGCCACCAGCTCGGGGGAGGGCAATCAGCCCCAGCATTTT.

The rearrangement links TRBV28 to TRBJ2-7; unclear D gene. The CDR3 contains 12 residues. The V gene's germline CDR1 is MDHEN and CDR2 SYDVKM. The V end was cut by 5 bases, the J end by 5 bases, with 10 bases between. The chain's CDR3 is CASSTRINEQYF. In nucleotides, the CDR3 is TGTGCCAGCAGTACCAGGATAAACGAGCAGTACTTC.

The V gene is TRBV12-5, the J gene TRBJ1-3; possible D gene TRBD1, 6 bases. The CDR3 has 13 residues. Trimming shortened V by 7 bases and J by 4 bases, and 11 bases separated the two germline ends. Looked up from germline, CDR1 is LGHNT and CDR2 is FRNRAP. The CDR3 protein is CASARTEGNTIYF. CDR3 in DNA: TGTGCTAGTGCCCGGACAGAGGGAAACACCATATATTTT.

The rearrangement joins TRBV9 to TRBJ2-2; TRBD1 agrees at 8 bases. The CDR3 is 15 amino acids. V lost 3 bases and J lost 3; bases outside the gene matches: 4. Germline V lookup: CDR1 SGDLS, CDR2 YYNGEE. DNA of the CDR3: TGTGCCAGCAGCGCAGGGGGCGCTGACACCGGGGAGCTGTTTTTT. Translation gives CASSAGGADTGELFF.

The V call is TRBV7-8, the J call TRBJ1-1; possible D gene TRBD1, 5 bases. The CDR3 has 15 amino acids. The V gene lost 4 bases and the J gene lost 0 bases, with 12 bases spanning the gap. CDR1 and CDR2 from the germline V gene are SGHVS and FQNEAQ. The CDR3 loop is CASSYSGHLNTEAFF. The DNA for the CDR3 is TGTGCCAGCAGCTACTCAGGGCACCTGAACACTGAAGCTTTCTTT.

The V call is TRBV19, the J call TRBJ1-5; TRBD1 agrees at 10 bases. V lost 9 bases, J lost 6 bases, and 5 bases stayed unmatched. There are 13 residues in the CDR3. CDR1 and CDR2 (germline): LNHDA, SQIVND (reference sequence). The CDR3 loop is CASGDRGIQPQHF. Here the CDR3 DNA reads TGTGCCAGCGGGGACAGGGGCATTCAGCCCCAGCATTTT.

Here the CDR3 reads CASSPQGVFEKLFF. The CDR3 bases are TGTGCCAGCAGTCCACAGGGGGTATTTGAAAAACTGTTTTTT. This rearrangement joins TRBV2 to TRBJ1-4; 8 bases align to TRBD1. Germline V gene data show CDR1 as SNHLY and CDR2 as FYNNEI. There are 14 residues in the CDR3. With V trimmed by 5 bases and J by 7 bases, 6 bases remained unmatched. Complete variable domain (other parts from reference TRBV2 and TRBJ1-4): EPEVTQTPSHQVTQMGQEVILRCVPISNHLYFYWYRQILGQKVEFLVSFYNNEISEKSEIFDDQFSVERPDGSNFTLKIRSTKLEDSAMYFCASSPQGVFEKLFFGSGTQLSVL.

The J gene is TRBJ1-2, the V gene TRBV4-2; 7 bases map to TRBD1. The CDR3 runs to 17 residues. J gave up 3 bases and V 4 bases, and 14 bases lay outside the gene matches. CDR1 and CDR2 from the germline V gene are LGHNA and YNFKEQ. The CDR3 protein is CASSRESGQTVYYGYTF. CDR3 in DNA: TGTGCCAGCAGCCGAGAGTCGGGACAGACCGTTTACTATGGCTACACCTTC.

The genes are TRBV5-4 and TRBJ2-3; 14 positions agree with TRBD2. Germline CDR1 reads SGHNT; CDR2 reads YYREEE (reference sequence). This CDR3 comprises 18 residues. V shed 5 bases and J 0 bases; nucleotides not matched to a gene: 8. Written as DNA, the CDR3 is TGTGCCAGCAGACCGGGACTAGCGGGGGCGACTAGCACAGATACGCAGTATTTT. Its protein product is CASRPGLAGATSTDTQYF.

This clone was seen a few times. The chain couples TRBV4-1 to TRBJ2-7; 8 bases align to TRBD1. The CDR3 has 17 residues. Germline lookup yields CDR1 MGHRA and CDR2 YSYEKL. The junction had 12 bases not matched to a gene; V was cut back by 0 bases and J by 5 bases. As DNA, the CDR3 is TGCGCCAGCAGCCAAGACTCCCCAGGACAGGGAAAAGACGAGCAGTACTTC. This sequence encodes CASSQDSPGQGKDEQYF.

This chain uses TRBV15 with TRBJ1-2; 10 nucleotides line up with TRBD1. There are 16 residues in the CDR3. CDR1 LNHNV and CDR2 YYDKDF come from the germline V gene (reference sequence). Trimming at V came to 2 bases and at J to 9 bases, leaving 12 bases not matched to a gene. The CDR3 loop reads CATSRPSGTGVASYTF. As DNA, the CDR3 is TGTGCCACCAGCAGACCCTCCGGGACAGGGGTGGCAAGCTACACCTTC.

With respect to this clone: This specimen includes other DNA sequences encoding the same CDR3. The chain carries TRBV5-4 and TRBJ2-5; tentatively, D is TRBD2 (7 bases). The CDR3 runs to 13 residues. From germline, CDR1 is SGHNT and CDR2 YYREEE (reference sequence). V was trimmed by 0 bases and J by 5 bases, leaving 8 bases between them. The CDR3, as DNA: TGTGCCAGCAGCTTGGGGGGGGGCGAGACCCAGTACTTC. Protein sequence: CASSLGGGETQYF.

J is TRBJ1-6 and V is TRBV5-8, with TRBD1 identical over 7 bases. Germline trimming cut 3 bases from V and 4 bases from J; bases unmatched to any gene: 7. The germline gives CDR1 SGHTS, CDR2 YDEGEE. The CDR3 is made up of 16 amino acids. The CDR3 nucleotides read TGTGCCAGCAGCTACACCACAGGGGATTATAATTCACCCCTCCACTTT. Translation gives CASSYTTGDYNSPLHF. The whole variable domain, remainder taken from reference TRBV5-8 and TRBJ1-6, is EAGVTQSPTHLIKTRGQQATLRCSPISGHTSVYWYQQALGLGLQFLLWYDEGEERNRGNFPPRFSGRQFPNYSSELNVNALELEDSALYLCASSYTTGDYNSPLHFGNGTRLTVT.

The genes are TRBV9 and TRBJ2-7; 8 positions match TRBD2. With V trimmed by 2 bases and J by 4 bases, 5 bases remained unmatched. The CDR3 length is 14 residues. The germline V gene has CDR1 SGDLS and CDR2 YYNGEE. CDR3 DNA: TGTGCCAGCAGCGTTGACGGCGGGGGGTACGAGCAGTACTTC. It is translated as CASSVDGGGYEQYF.

This chain uses TRBV10-3 with TRBJ1-1, with D possibly matching TRBD1 (6 bases). CDR3 size: 12 residues. Germline CDR1 is ENHRY and CDR2 is SYGVKD. Trimming left V 6 bases short and J 7 bases short, with 12 bases between. The CDR3 loop is CAISLQGIEAFF. CDR3 bases: TGTGCCATCAGCCTACAGGGAATTGAAGCTTTCTTT.

The chain joins TRBV19 to TRBJ1-5; TRBD1 might be the D (6 bases). Germline V gene sequence: CDR1 LNHDA, CDR2 SQIVND (reference sequence). The CDR3 runs 14 residues. Trimming removed 1 base at V and 3 bases at J, with 7 bases between. The CDR3 protein is CASSIGTANQPQHF. Written as DNA, the CDR3 is TGTGCCAGTAGTATAGGGACAGCCAATCAGCCCCAGCATTTT.